Listed below are T cell receptor beta chains from one sample, sequenced in a study of T cells in Graves' hyperthyroidism and ophthalmopathy. TCRdb redid the calling of the multiplex PCR reads with MiXCR, one entry per CDR3 protein. The sample shows roughly 290,000 distinct CDR3 sequences, approximately 14% of them seen only once. Material for sequencing was blood. These receptors were obtained from a woman between 40 and 50 years old with Graves' hyperthyroidism. CDR3s leave out the opening cysteine and the closing phenylalanine or tryptophan. Each record gives: CDR3 protein, V gene.

ASSSGRTGELF | TRBV6-5
ASSHGFRVPT | TRBV3-1
ASRTGATYNEQF | TRBV6-1
ASSFLGPTGELF | TRBV27
ASSWGSGNQPQH | TRBV12-3/TRBV12-4
SVREDYEQY | TRBV29-1
SVGFRAVDGYT | TRBV29-1
ASSPKRDRGRDNSPLH | TRBV5-5
ASSSPGLKGYEQY | TRBV7-8
SARDPRGSTGELF | TRBV20-1
ASSPTGTNQPQH | TRBV12-3/TRBV12-4
ASSLAGMGQPQH | TRBV19
ASSPEHRQGRGYT | TRBV18
ASSPPTDREAF | TRBV7-3
ASSDRDRGLRADGYT | TRBV9
ASSRQRYGYT | TRBV28
ASSPGTRDGYT | TRBV5-1
ASSYTLTSGSLNEQF | TRBV6-2/TRBV6-3
SASRGRNYGYT | TRBV20-1
ASSEFVRDPKMNSPLH | TRBV2
ASSYTGFSPETQY | TRBV6-5